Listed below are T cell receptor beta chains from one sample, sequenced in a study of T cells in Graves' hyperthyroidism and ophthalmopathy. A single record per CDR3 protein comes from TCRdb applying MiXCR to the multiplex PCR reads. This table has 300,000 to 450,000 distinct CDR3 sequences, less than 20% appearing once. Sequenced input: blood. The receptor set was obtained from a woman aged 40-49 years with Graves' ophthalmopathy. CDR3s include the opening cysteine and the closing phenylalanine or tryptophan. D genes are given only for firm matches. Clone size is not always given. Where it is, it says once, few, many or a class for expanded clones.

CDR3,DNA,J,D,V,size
CASSASFTGGVEVTGELFF,TGTGCCAGCAGTGCATCTTTCACAGGGGGCGTGGAGGTCACCGGGGAGCTGTTTTTT,TRBJ2-2,TRBD1,TRBV6-1,many
CASSFQLPGWYEQYF,TGTGCCAGCAGTTTTCAACTGCCTGGGTGGTACGAGCAGTACTTC,TRBJ2-7,.,TRBV28,many
CASSLDGAGNTGELFF,TGCGCCAGCAGCTTGGATGGCGCGGGTAACACCGGGGAGCTGTTTTTT,TRBJ2-2,.,TRBV5-1,many
CASSQELGVSGTEAFF,TGCGCCAGCAGCCAAGAACTAGGGGTTTCGGGGACTGAAGCTTTCTTT,TRBJ1-1,.,TRBV4-3,many
CASSPPEDRRRGYTF,TGTGCCAGCAGCCCACCGGAGGACCGGCGGAGGGGCTACACCTTC,TRBJ1-2,.,TRBV6-1,.
CAIRNSRSGEQYF,TGTGCCATCCGAAATAGCCGGTCGGGTGAGCAGTACTTC,TRBJ2-7,.,TRBV10-3,.
CAIGTNSYEQYF,TGTGCCATAGGGACGAACTCCTACGAGCAGTACTTC,TRBJ2-7,.,TRBV10-3,many
CASSLKGRGGVTEAFF,TGTGCCAGCAGTTTAAAGGGAAGGGGTGGTGTAACTGAAGCTTTCTTT,TRBJ1-1,.,TRBV27,many
CASSLEGGLGRNQPQHF,TGTGCCAGCAGCTTGGAGGGGGGATTGGGCCGAAATCAGCCCCAGCATTTT,TRBJ1-5,.,TRBV5-6,many
CASSIPGPYGYTF,TGTGCCAGCAGCATCCCGGGACCCTATGGCTACACCTTC,TRBJ1-2,.,TRBV28,many
CASTPGTPTEAFF,TGTGCCAGCACCCCGGGGACACCCACTGAAGCTTTCTTT,TRBJ1-1,.,TRBV6-2/TRBV6-3,few
CASSPRARFVLRLAGGSGEQYF,TGTGCCAGCAGCCCTAGAGCTAGGTTTGTCCTTAGACTAGCGGGAGGATCTGGGGAGCAGTACTTC,TRBJ2-7,TRBD2,TRBV7-4,.
CASSYSRDPPGPLHF,TGTGCCAGCAGTTACTCGAGGGACCCGCCAGGACCCCTCCACTTT,TRBJ1-6,.,TRBV6-5,.
CASSLRTVRETQYF,TGTGCCAGCAGCTTAAGGACAGTCCGTGAGACCCAGTACTTC,TRBJ2-5,.,TRBV7-9,many
CASGRTGEEETQYF,TGTGCCAGCGGAAGGACGGGTGAGGAAGAGACCCAGTACTTC,TRBJ2-5,.,TRBV6-1,few
CASAEPAGELFF,TGTGCCAGCGCAGAGCCTGCTGGGGAGCTGTTTTTT,TRBJ2-2,.,TRBV12-3/TRBV12-4,few
CVEGTGIRDEQYF,TGTGTGGAGGGGACAGGGATAAGGGACGAGCAGTACTTC,TRBJ2-7,TRBD1,TRBV10-3,.
CASSFGGANVLTF,TGTGCCAGCAGTTTCGGTGGGGCCAACGTCCTGACTTTC,TRBJ2-6,.,TRBV27,many
CASSQESYRGPNYGYTF,TGCGCCAGCAGCCAAGAATCCTACAGGGGACCTAACTATGGCTACACCTTC,TRBJ1-2,TRBD1,TRBV4-3,many
CASSISVWLAGGPSLVAKNIQYF,TGTGCCAGTAGTATATCCGTTTGGCTAGCGGGAGGGCCCTCCTTGGTAGCCAAAAACATTCAGTACTTC,TRBJ2-4,TRBD2,TRBV19,many
CASSESSGRLETQYF,TGTGCCAGCAGTGAAAGTAGCGGGAGGTTGGAGACCCAGTACTTC,TRBJ2-5,TRBD2,TRBV2,many
CASRTRVSREGRTEAFF,TGTGCCAGCAGAACCCGCGTCTCAAGGGAAGGGCGCACTGAAGCTTTCTTT,TRBJ1-1,.,TRBV6-1,.
CASSQGTGNGLETQYF,TGTGCCAGCAGCCAAGGGACAGGGAATGGCTTGGAGACCCAGTACTTC,TRBJ2-5,TRBD1,TRBV7-9,once
CASSVGGLAGVDLYF,TGTGCCAGCAGTGTGGGAGGGCTAGCGGGAGTGGACCTGTACTTC,TRBJ2-7,TRBD2,TRBV2,many
CSVNWGRENIQYF,TGCAGCGTTAACTGGGGCAGGGAGAACATTCAGTACTTC,TRBJ2-4,.,TRBV29-1,few
CSARGGLAVRGEQFF,TGCAGTGCTAGAGGCGGACTAGCGGTCAGGGGGGAGCAGTTCTTC,TRBJ2-1,TRBD2,TRBV20-1,many
CSATSGGTKNIQYF,TGCAGTGCTACTAGCGGGGGGACCAAAAACATTCAGTACTTC,TRBJ2-4,TRBD2,TRBV20-1,.
CASSNDIYDTEAFF,TGTGCCAGCAGTAACGATATTTACGACACTGAAGCTTTCTTT,TRBJ1-1,.,TRBV12-3/TRBV12-4,many
CASSGGPLNTGELFF,TGTGCCAGCAGCGGAGGACCTTTGAACACCGGGGAGCTGTTTTTT,TRBJ2-2,.,TRBV9,many
CATSDLEGGSTDTQYF,TGTGCCACCAGTGATCTAGAGGGAGGATCCACAGATACGCAGTATTTT,TRBJ2-3,.,TRBV24-1,many
CATSPGLVDDEQYF,TGTGCCACCAGTCCGGGACTAGTGGATGACGAGCAGTACTTC,TRBJ2-7,TRBD2,TRBV15,many
CASGGAGRDEQYF,TGTGCCAGCGGGGGAGCGGGACGAGACGAGCAGTACTTC,TRBJ2-7,TRBD2,TRBV6-1,.
CASSWAGQTTYEQYF,TGCGCCAGCAGCTGGGCGGGACAGACGACCTACGAGCAGTACTTC,TRBJ2-7,.,TRBV5-1,.
CASRAAGGPADTQYF,TGTGCCAGCAGAGCAGCGGGAGGGCCCGCAGATACGCAGTATTTT,TRBJ2-3,TRBD2,TRBV6-4,many
CATDQGPSNQPQHF,TGTGCCACCGATCAGGGGCCCTCGAATCAGCCCCAGCATTTT,TRBJ1-5,.,TRBV10-3,many
CASSLRAGGALSYEQYF,TGTGCCAGCAGTTTAAGGGCAGGGGGTGCTCTTTCCTACGAGCAGTACTTC,TRBJ2-7,TRBD1,TRBV28,many
CASSPRGRGNENTEAFF,TGCGCCAGCAGCCCCCGGGGCAGGGGTAACGAGAACACTGAAGCTTTCTTT,TRBJ1-1,.,TRBV4-1,.
CASSTHQGGWPPSYEQYF,TGTGCCAGCAGTACGCATCAGGGAGGTTGGCCACCGTCCTACGAGCAGTACTTC,TRBJ2-7,.,TRBV28,many